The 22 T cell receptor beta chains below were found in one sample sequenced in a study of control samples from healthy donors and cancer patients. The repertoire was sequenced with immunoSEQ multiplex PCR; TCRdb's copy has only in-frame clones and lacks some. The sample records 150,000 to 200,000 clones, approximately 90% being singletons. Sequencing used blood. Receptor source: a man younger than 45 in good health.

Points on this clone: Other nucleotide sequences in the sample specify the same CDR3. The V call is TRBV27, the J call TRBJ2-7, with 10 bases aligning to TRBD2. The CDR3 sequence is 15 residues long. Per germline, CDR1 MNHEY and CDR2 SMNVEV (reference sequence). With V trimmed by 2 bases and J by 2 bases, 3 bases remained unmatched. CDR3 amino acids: CASSLRLAGAYEQYF. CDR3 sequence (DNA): TGTGCCAGCAGTTTAAGGCTAGCGGGGGCCTACGAGCAGTACTTC.

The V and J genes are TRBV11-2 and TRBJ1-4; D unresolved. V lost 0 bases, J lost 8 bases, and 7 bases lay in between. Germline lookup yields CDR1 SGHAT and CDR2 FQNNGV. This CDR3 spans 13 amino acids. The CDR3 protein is CASSLDLGEKLFF. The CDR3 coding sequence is TGTGCCAGCAGCTTAGATTTAGGGGAAAAACTGTTTTTT.

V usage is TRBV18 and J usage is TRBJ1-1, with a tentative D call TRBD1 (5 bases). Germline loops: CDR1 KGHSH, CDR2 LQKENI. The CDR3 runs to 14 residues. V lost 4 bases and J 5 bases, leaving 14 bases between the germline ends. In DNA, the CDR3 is TGTGCCAGCTCACTCCAGGGAAGGGAAACTGAAGCTTTCTTT. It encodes CASSLQGRETEAFF.

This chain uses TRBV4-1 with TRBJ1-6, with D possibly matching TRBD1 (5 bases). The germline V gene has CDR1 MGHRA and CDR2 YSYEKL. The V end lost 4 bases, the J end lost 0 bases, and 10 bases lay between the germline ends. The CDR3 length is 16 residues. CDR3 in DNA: TGCGCCAGCAGCCGGGAGAGGGGCTCCTATAATTCACCCCTCCACTTT. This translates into CASSRERGSYNSPLHF.

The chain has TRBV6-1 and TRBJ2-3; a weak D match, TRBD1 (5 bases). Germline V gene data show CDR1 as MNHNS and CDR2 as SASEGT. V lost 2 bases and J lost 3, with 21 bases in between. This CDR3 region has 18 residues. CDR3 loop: CASSEQNSQDYPTDTQYF. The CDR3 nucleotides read TGTGCCAGCAGTGAACAAAACTCACAGGATTACCCTACAGATACGCAGTATTTT.

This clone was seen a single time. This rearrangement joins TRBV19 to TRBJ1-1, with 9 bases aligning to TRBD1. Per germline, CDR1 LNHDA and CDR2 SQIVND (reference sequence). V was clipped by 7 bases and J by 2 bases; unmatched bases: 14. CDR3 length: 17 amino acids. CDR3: CASTDFGTGSLNTEAFF. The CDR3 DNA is TGTGCCAGTACCGACTTCGGGACAGGGTCCCTTAACACTGAAGCTTTCTTT.

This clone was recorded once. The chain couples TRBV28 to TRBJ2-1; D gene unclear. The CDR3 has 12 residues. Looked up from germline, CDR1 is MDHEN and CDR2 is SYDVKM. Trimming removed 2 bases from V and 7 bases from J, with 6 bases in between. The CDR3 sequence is CASSLQLNEQFF. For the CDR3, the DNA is TGTGCCAGCAGTTTACAGCTAAATGAGCAGTTCTTC.

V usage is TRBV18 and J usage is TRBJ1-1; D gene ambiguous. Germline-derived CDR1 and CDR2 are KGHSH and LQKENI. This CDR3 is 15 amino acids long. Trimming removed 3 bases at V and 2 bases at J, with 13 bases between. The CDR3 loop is CASSPTRDFNTEAFF. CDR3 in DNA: TGTGCCAGCTCACCGACCCGGGATTTCAACACTGAAGCTTTCTTT.

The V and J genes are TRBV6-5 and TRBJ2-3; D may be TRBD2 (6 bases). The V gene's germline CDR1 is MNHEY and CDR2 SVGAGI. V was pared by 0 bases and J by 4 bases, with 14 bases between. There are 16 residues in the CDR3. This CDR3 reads CASSYSGTGLPDTQYF. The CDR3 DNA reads TGTGCCAGCAGTTACTCGGGGACTGGACTTCCAGATACGCAGTATTTT.

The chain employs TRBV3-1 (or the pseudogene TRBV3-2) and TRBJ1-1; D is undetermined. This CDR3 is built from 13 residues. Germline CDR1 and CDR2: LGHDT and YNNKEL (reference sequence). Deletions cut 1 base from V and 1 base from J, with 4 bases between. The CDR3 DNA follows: TGTGCCAGCAGCCAAGTAACGAACACTGAAGCTTTCTTT. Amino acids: CASSQVTNTEAFF.

Here the CDR3 DNA reads TGTGCCAGCAGCTTAACGGGGGCAGGCGATCAGCCCCAGCATTTT. Its translation is CASSLTGAGDQPQHF. The chain recombines TRBV5-4 with TRBJ1-5; the D gene is possibly TRBD1 (6 bases). The CDR3 length is 15 residues. Germline V CDR1 and CDR2: SGHNT, YYREEE (reference sequence). V was cut by 2 bases and J by 5 bases, with 14 bases left in between.

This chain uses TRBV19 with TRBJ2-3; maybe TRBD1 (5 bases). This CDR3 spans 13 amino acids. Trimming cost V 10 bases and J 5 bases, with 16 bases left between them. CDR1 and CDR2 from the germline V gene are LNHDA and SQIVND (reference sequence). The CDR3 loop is CATSLQVIDTQYF. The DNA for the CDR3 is TGTGCCACCTCATTACAGGTAATAGATACGCAGTATTTT.

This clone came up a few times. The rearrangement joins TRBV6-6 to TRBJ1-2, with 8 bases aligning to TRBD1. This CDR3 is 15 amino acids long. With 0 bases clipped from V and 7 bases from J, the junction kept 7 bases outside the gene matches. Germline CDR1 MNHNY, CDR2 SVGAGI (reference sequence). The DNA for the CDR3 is TGTGCCAGCAGTTACTCGGAGGTGCAGGGGGCTGGCTACACCTTC. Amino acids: CASSYSEVQGAGYTF.

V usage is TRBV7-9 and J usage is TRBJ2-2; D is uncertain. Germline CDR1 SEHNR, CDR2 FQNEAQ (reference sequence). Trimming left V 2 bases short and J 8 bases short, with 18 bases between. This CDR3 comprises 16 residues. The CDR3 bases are TGTGCCAGCAGCTTATTTACCCTAGAAGGGCCGGGGGAGCTGTTTTTT. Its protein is CASSLFTLEGPGELFF.

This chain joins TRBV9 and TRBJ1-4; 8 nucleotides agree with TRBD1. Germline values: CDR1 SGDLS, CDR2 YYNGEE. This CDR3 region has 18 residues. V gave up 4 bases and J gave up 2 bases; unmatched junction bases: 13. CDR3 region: CASSFSGTGMTTNEKLFF. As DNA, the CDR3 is TGTGCCAGCAGCTTTTCCGGGACAGGAATGACGACTAATGAAAAACTGTTTTTT.

CDR3 nucleotide sequence: TGTGCCAGCAGCGTATCGGGACAGGGGGCAGATACGCAGTATTTT. It encodes CASSVSGQGADTQYF. V is TRBV9 and J is TRBJ2-3, with 11 bases aligning to TRBD1. CDR1 and CDR2 (germline): SGDLS, YYNGEE. The V segment lost 1 base and the J segment 4 bases; nucleotides outside the gene matches: 2. The CDR3 loop spans 15 amino acids.

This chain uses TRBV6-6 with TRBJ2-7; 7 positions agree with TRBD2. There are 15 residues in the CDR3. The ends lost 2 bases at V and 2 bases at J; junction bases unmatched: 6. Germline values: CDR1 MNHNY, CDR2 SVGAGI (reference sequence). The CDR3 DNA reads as TGTGCCAGCAGTTACACCCCTAGCGGACCCTACGAGCAGTACTTC. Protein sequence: CASSYTPSGPYEQYF.

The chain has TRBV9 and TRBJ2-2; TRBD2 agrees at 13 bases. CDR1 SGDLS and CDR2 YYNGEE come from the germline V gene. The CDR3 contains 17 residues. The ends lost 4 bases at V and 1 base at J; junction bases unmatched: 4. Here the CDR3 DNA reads TGTGCCAGCAGCCCCGGGACTAGCGGGAAGAACACCGGGGAGCTGTTTTTT. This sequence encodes CASSPGTSGKNTGELFF.

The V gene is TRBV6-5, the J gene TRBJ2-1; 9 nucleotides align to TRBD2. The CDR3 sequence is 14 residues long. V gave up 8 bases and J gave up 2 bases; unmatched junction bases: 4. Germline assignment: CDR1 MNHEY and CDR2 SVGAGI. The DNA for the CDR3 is TGTGCCAGCCAGACTAGCGGAACCTACAATGAGCAGTTCTTC. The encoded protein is CASQTSGTYNEQFF.

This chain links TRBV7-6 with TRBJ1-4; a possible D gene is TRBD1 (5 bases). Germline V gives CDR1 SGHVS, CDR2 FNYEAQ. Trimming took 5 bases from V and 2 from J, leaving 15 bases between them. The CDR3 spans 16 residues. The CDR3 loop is CASSILGGITNEKLFF. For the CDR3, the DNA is TGTGCCAGCAGCATCCTCGGGGGGATCACTAATGAAAAACTGTTTTTT.

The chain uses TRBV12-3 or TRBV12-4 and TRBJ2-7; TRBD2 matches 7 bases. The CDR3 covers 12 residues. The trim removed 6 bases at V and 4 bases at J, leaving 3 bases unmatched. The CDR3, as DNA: TGTGCCAGCAGGCGGGAGCTTTACGAGCAGTACTTC. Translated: CASRRELYEQYF.

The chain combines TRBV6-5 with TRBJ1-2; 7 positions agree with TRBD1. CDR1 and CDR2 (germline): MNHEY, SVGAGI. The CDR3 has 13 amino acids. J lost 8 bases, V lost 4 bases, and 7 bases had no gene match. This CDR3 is CASSSLQGDGYTF. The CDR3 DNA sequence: TGTGCCAGCAGTTCCCTCCAGGGGGACGGCTACACCTTC.